The subject of this entry is one T cell receptor beta chain. Its antigen is not known. The data stem from a study of T cell responses to AZD1222 COVID-19 vaccine. The protocol was immunoSEQ multiplex PCR, while the TCRdb copy is restricted to in-frame clones and leaves out a portion. The sample lists 120,000 to 150,000 clones, roughly 87% occurring once. The CDR3 loop spans 17 amino acids. The V gene end was trimmed by 1 base and the J gene end by 3 bases; junction bases not matched to a gene: 12. Germline V lookup: CDR1 SGHRS, CDR2 YFSETQ. Study findings and constraints: Vaccination with two AZD1222 doses was followed by a rise in Spike-specific TCR breadth and depth.

The sequenced sample was peripheral blood, obtained 28 days after the second dose of the MenACWY control vaccine. This chain links TRBV5-1 with TRBJ1-1, with 7 bases identical to TRBD1. The sequence derives from an adult who received the MenACWY meningococcal vaccine as a control. The CDR3 is CASSLLGQGVSDTEAFF. DNA for the CDR3: TGCGCCAGCAGCTTGTTAGGGCAGGGGGTTTCGGACACTGAAGCTTTCTTT.